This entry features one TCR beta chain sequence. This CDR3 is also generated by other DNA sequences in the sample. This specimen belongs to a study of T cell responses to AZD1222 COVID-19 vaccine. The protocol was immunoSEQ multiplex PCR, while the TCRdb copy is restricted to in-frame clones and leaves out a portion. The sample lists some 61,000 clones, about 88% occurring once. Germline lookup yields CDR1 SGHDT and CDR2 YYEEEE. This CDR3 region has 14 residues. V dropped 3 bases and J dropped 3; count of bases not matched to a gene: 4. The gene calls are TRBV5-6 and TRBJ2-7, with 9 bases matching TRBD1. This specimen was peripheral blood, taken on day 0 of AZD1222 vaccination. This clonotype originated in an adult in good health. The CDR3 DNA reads TGTGCCAGCAGCTCGCCGGGACAGGGCTACGAGCAGTACTTC. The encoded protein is CASSSPGQGYEQYF.